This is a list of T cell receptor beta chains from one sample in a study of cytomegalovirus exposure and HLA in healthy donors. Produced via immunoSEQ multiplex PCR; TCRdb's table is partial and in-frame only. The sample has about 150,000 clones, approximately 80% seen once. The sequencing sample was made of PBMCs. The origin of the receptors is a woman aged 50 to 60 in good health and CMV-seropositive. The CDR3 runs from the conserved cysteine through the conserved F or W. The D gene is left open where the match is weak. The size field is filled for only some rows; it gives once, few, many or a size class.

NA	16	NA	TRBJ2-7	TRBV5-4	TGTGCCAGCAGCCCGGTCGCTAGCGCCAGCTCCTACGAGCAGTACTTC	CASSPVASASSYEQYF
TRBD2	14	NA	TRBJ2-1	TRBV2	TGTGCCAGCAGTGATAGCGGGGGGGGTAATGAGCAGTTCTTC	CASSDSGGGNEQFF
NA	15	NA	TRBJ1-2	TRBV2	TGTGCCAGCACCCTCGGGGGGATCCCTAACTATGGCTACACCTTC	CASTLGGIPNYGYTF
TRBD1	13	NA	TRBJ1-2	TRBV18	TGTGCCAGCTCACCCCTTGGACAGGGGAGCTACACCTTC	CASSPLGQGSYTF
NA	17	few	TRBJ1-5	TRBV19	TGTGCCAGTAGTATTAGTCGGCAGGGAATATCCAATCAGCCCCAGCATTTT	CASSISRQGISNQPQHF
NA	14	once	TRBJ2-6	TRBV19	TGTGCCAGTAGTATCTCTTCTGGGGCCAACGTCCTGACTTTC	CASSISSGANVLTF
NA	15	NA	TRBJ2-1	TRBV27	TGTGCCAGCAGTTTAGGCGGAAGCTCCTACAATGAGCAGTTCTTC	CASSLGGSSYNEQFF
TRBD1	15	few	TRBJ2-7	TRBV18	TGTGCCAGCTCACCCGGACAGGGGATCTCCTACGAGCAGTACTTC	CASSPGQGISYEQYF
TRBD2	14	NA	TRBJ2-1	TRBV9	TGTGCCAGCAGCGGGACTAGCGAGGTCAGTGAGCAGTTCTTC	CASSGTSEVSEQFF
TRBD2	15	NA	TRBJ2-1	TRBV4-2	TGTGCCAGCAGCCACCTAGCGGGGGCGGGTAATGAGCAGTTCTTC	CASSHLAGAGNEQFF
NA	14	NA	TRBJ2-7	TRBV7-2	TGTGCCAGCAGCTTAGTCGGGGGGCCTGGAGAGCAGTACTTC	CASSLVGGPGEQYF
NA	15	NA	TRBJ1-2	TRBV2	TGTGCCAGCATACCGACGGATTCAGAGGGCTATGGCTACACCTTC	CASIPTDSEGYGYTF
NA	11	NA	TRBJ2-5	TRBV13	TGTGCCAGCAGCTCCGGTGAGACCCAGTACTTC	CASSSGETQYF
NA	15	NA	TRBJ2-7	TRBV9	TGTGCCAGCAGCGTAGCAGCATCGGGTCTGCACGAGCAGTACTTC	CASSVAASGLHEQYF
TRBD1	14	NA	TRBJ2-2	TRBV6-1	TGTGCCAGCGAGGGACAGGGGAAAGTCGGGGAGCTGTTTTTT	CASEGQGKVGELFF
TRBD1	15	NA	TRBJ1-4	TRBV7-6	TGTGCCAGCAGCGCACGACAGGGTTTAGATGAAAAACTGTTTTTT	CASSARQGLDEKLFF
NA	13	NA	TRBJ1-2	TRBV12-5	TGTGCTAGTGGTCCGGGACTTCGCTATGGCTACACCTTC	CASGPGLRYGYTF
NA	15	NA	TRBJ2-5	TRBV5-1	TGCGCCAGCAGCTTGGCCGCGCGGGGTCAAGAGACCCAGTACTTC	CASSLAARGQETQYF
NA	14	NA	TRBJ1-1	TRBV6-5	TGTGCCAGCAGTTGGGGACAAGAGAACACTGAAGCTTTCTTT	CASSWGQENTEAFF
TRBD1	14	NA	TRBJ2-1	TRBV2	TGTGCCAGCAGGCCGGGACAGGGATACGATGAGCAGTTCTTC	CASRPGQGYDEQFF